The 19 T cell receptor beta chains in this list originate from one sample, sequenced in a study of Tregs in tolerant kidney transplant recipients. The method was immunoSEQ multiplex PCR; TCRdb's version includes in-frame clones alone and lacks a portion of them. The sample lists 50,000 to 85,000 clones, just under 95% occurring once. The source material was CD8+ T cells from blood, sampled before the transplant. The receptors come from a human donor who received a combined kidney and bone marrow transplant.

The V call is TRBV5-6, the J call TRBJ2-7; weak D call: TRBD2 (6 bases). Trimming removed 4 bases from V and 2 bases from J, with 13 bases in between. Germline assignment: CDR1 SGHDT and CDR2 YYEEEE. CDR3 length: 14 amino acids. The CDR3 DNA reads TGTGCCAGCAGCCGTAGTCTAGCGACCTACGAGCAGTACTTC. Translation gives CASSRSLATYEQYF.

This chain links TRBV4-1 with TRBJ2-6, with D perhaps TRBD2 (6 bases). The germline V and J ends were trimmed by 3 bases and 1 base, with 13 bases remaining between them. Germline V gives CDR1 MGHRA, CDR2 YSYEKL. This CDR3 has 17 residues. DNA for the CDR3: TGCGCCAGCAGCCATACTCCGGGGAGGTCTGGGGCCAACGTCCTGACTTTC. It encodes CASSHTPGRSGANVLTF.

V is TRBV19 and J is TRBJ2-7, with D tentatively TRBD1 (6 bases). Trimming pared 6 bases from V and 8 bases from J, leaving 23 bases between. The CDR3 extends over 15 amino acids. The germline gives CDR1 LNHDA, CDR2 SQIVND (reference sequence). The chain's CDR3 is CASRLTTTGSAKQYF. The CDR3 nucleotides are TGTGCCAGTAGGCTTACCACTACAGGGTCCGCCAAGCAGTACTTC.

The rearrangement uses TRBV4-1 and TRBJ2-3, with 9 bases identical to TRBD2. The CDR3 covers 17 residues. Per the germline V gene, CDR1 is MGHRA and CDR2 is YSYEKL. Trimming removed 3 bases from V and 3 bases from J; junction bases left unmatched: 10. Here the CDR3 DNA reads TGCGCCAGCAGCCATTCCCCAGGGGCGGGAGGGACAGATACGCAGTATTTT. It specifies CASSHSPGAGGTDTQYF.

V usage is TRBV19 and J usage is TRBJ1-1; perhaps TRBD1 as D (6 bases). Per the germline V gene, CDR1 is LNHDA and CDR2 is SQIVND (reference sequence). V was cut by 8 bases and J by 1 base, with 11 bases left in between. The CDR3 has 13 residues. CDR3 nucleotide sequence: TGTGCCAGTGCCGGACAGCCGAACACTGAAGCTTTCTTT. The encoded protein is CASAGQPNTEAFF.

The chain joins TRBV5-1 to TRBJ1-1; D is ambiguous. Trimming took off 4 bases at V and 0 bases at J, with 10 bases between the two ends. This CDR3 has 14 residues. Per germline, CDR1 SGHRS and CDR2 YFSETQ. The CDR3 DNA sequence: TGCGCCAGCAGCGTCGAGAGGATGAACACTGAAGCTTTCTTT. This sequence encodes CASSVERMNTEAFF. Drawing the rest from reference TRBV5-1 and TRBJ1-1, the complete variable domain is KAGVTQTPRYLIKTRGQQVTLSCSPISGHRSVSWYQQTPGQGLQFLFEYFSETQRNKGNFPGRFSGRQFSNSRSEMNVSTLELGDSALYLCASSVERMNTEAFFGQGTRLTVV.

A note on this clone: Other DNA sequences within the sample encode an identical CDR3. V is TRBV19 and J is TRBJ1-5; D uncertain. Germline CDR1 and CDR2: LNHDA and SQIVND (reference sequence). The CDR3 length is 14 residues. Trimming left V 1 base short and J 7 bases short, with 11 bases between. The CDR3: CASSIGAGGQPQHF. In DNA form, the CDR3 reads TGTGCCAGTAGTATAGGGGCAGGAGGCCAGCCCCAGCATTTT.

The chain recombines TRBV4-3 with TRBJ1-1; tentatively, D is TRBD1 (5 bases). Trimming took off 1 base at V and 1 base at J, with 16 bases between the two ends. CDR3 length equals 17 residues. The germline CDR1 and CDR2 sequences are LGHNA and YSLEER. The DNA for the CDR3 is TGCGCCAGCAGCCAAGCGGGTGGTGGCAGGGAGAACACTGAAGCTTTCTTT. Translated, it gives CASSQAGGGRENTEAFF.

The rearrangement uses TRBV6-5 and TRBJ2-1; TRBD2 aligns across 8 bases. Germline CDR1 MNHEY, CDR2 SVGAGI. This CDR3 contains 12 residues. Trimming removed 8 bases from V and 7 bases from J; junction bases left unmatched: 4. The CDR3 DNA follows: TGTGCCAGCTGTGCGGGGGGAAATGAGCAGTTCTTC. Its protein product is CASCAGGNEQFF.

The chain combines TRBV7-9 with TRBJ2-3; unclear D gene. CDR3 length: 12 amino acids. Trimming cost V 6 bases and J 0 bases, with 4 bases left between them. Germline V gives CDR1 SEHNR, CDR2 FQNEAQ (reference sequence). CDR3 nucleotides: TGTGCCAGCAGGGAGAGCACAGATACGCAGTATTTT. As protein: CASRESTDTQYF.

V is TRBV5-6 and J is TRBJ1-5; D unresolved. V was clipped by 5 bases and J by 6 bases, with 9 bases between them. There are 12 residues in the CDR3. Germline V gives CDR1 SGHDT, CDR2 YYEEEE. The CDR3 DNA follows: TGTGCCAGCAGTTTATCGGGTCAGCCCCAGCATTTT. Amino acids: CASSLSGQPQHF. The whole variable domain, filled in from reference TRBV5-6 and TRBJ1-5, reads DAGVTQSPTHLIKTRGQQVTLRCSPKSGHDTVSWYQQALGQGPQFIFQYYEEEERQRGNFPDRFSGHQFPNYSSELNVNALLLGDSALYLCASSLSGQPQHFGDGTRLSIL.

V is TRBV4-1 and J is TRBJ2-1, with D perhaps matching TRBD1 (6 bases). Germline V gives CDR1 MGHRA, CDR2 YSYEKL. Trimming pared 2 bases from V and 3 bases from J, leaving 17 bases between. The CDR3 totals 17 residues. CDR3 loop: CASSQRTGLRHYNEQFF. Written as DNA, the CDR3 is TGCGCCAGCAGCCAAAGAACAGGGCTGCGCCACTACAATGAGCAGTTCTTC.

CDR3 amino acids: CSVDDSGGYEQYF. For the CDR3, the DNA is TGCAGCGTTGACGACTCGGGAGGCTACGAGCAGTACTTC. The chain joins TRBV29-1 to TRBJ2-7; 7 bases line up with TRBD2. Trimming cost V 3 bases and J 3 bases; bases outside gene matches: 5. CDR3 length: 13 residues. CDR1 is SQVTM and CDR2 is ANQGSEA in the germline V gene.

The rearrangement links TRBV21-1 to TRBJ1-1; whether TRBD1, the table's D call, matches the DNA was not checked. TRBV21-1 is classified as a pseudogene. The CDR3 sequence is 15 residues long. The CDR3 loop reads CASSKTPQGGTEAFF. In nucleotides, the CDR3 is TGTGCCAGCAGCAAAACCCCACAGGGCGGCACTGAAGCTTTCTTT.

The chain joins TRBV4-3 to TRBJ1-1; 7 positions agree with TRBD1. V was clipped by 1 base and J by 3 bases; unmatched bases: 5. The CDR3 loop spans 15 amino acids. Germline CDR1 reads LGHNA; CDR2 reads YSLEER. CDR3 bases: TGCGCCAGCAGCCAAGGCTTCGACAGGGACACTGAAGCTTTCTTT. Its translation is CASSQGFDRDTEAFF.

There are a few counts of this clone. The genes are TRBV7-2 and TRBJ1-2; TRBD1 matches at 7 bases. The trim removed 5 bases at V and 1 base at J, leaving 13 bases unmatched. Germline lookup yields CDR1 SGHTA and CDR2 FQGNSA. The CDR3 has 17 residues. The CDR3 DNA sequence: TGTGCCAGCAGCGCCACACAGGGGCGGGGAATTAACTATGGCTACACCTTC. Its protein is CASSATQGRGINYGYTF.

The rearrangement uses TRBV7-6 and TRBJ1-4; D is undetermined. There are 14 residues in the CDR3. Trimming cost V 6 bases and J 3 bases, with 11 bases left between them. Germline V lookup: CDR1 SGHVS, CDR2 FNYEAQ. The CDR3 sequence: CASSPGVANEKLFF. CDR3 DNA sequence: TGTGCCAGCAGTCCCGGGGTGGCTAATGAAAAACTGTTTTTT.

The chain carries TRBV11-2 and TRBJ2-5, with a tentative D call TRBD1 (5 bases). V was cut by 1 base and J by 3 bases, with 12 bases left in between. The germline CDR1 and CDR2 sequences are SGHAT and FQNNGV. The CDR3 extends over 15 amino acids. The CDR3 reads CASSLGTTVKETQYF. DNA of the CDR3: TGTGCCAGCAGCTTAGGGACGACAGTAAAAGAGACCCAGTACTTC. Full variable domain (missing parts from reference TRBV11-2 and TRBJ2-5): EAGVAQSPRYKIIEKRQSVAFWCNPISGHATLYWYQQILGQGPKLLIQFQNNGVVDDSQLPKDRFSAERLKGVDSTLKIQPAKLEDSAVYLCASSLGTTVKETQYFGPGTRLLVL.

CDR3 sequence: CASSQDVTGGSTEQFF. The CDR3 nucleotides are TGCGCCAGCAGCCAAGACGTGACAGGGGGCTCGACTGAGCAGTTCTTC. This rearrangement joins TRBV4-3 to TRBJ2-1, with 10 bases identical to TRBD1. This CDR3 comprises 16 residues. J lost 9 bases, V lost 0 bases, and 8 bases had no gene match. From germline, CDR1 is LGHNA and CDR2 YSLEER.